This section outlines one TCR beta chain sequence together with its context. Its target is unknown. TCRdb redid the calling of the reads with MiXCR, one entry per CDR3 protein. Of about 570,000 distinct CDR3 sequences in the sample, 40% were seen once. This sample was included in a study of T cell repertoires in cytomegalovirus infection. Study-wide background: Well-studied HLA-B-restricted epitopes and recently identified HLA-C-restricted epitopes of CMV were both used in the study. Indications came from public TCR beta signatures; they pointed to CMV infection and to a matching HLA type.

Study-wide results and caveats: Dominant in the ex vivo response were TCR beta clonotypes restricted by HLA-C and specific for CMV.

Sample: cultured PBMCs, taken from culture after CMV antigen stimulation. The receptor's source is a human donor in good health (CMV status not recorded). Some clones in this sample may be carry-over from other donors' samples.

The CDR3 protein is CAWSGTSGSTDTQYF. Here the CDR3 DNA reads TGTGCCTGGAGTGGGACTAGCGGGAGCACAGATACGCAGTATTTT. V is TRBV30 and J is TRBJ2-3; 11 bases agree with TRBD2. The CDR3 runs 15 residues. V was clipped by 1 base and J by 0 bases; unmatched bases: 0. Germline V gives CDR1 GTSNPN, CDR2 SVGIG (reference sequence).